This is a list of T cell receptor beta chains from one sample in a study of cytomegalovirus exposure and HLA in healthy donors. Clones were sequenced by immunoSEQ multiplex PCR, and TCRdb holds only the in-frame ones, with some missing. The sample lists over 200,000 clones, roughly 87% occurring once. The sequencing sample was made of PBMCs. The receptors originated from a woman aged 25-40 years in good health and CMV-seronegative. Both conserved end residues are part of each CDR3. Fields, in order: J gene, D gene, clone size, V gene, CDR3 DNA, CDR3 protein. The D gene is left open where the match is weak. Clone size is given for some rows only: seen once, a few or many times, or a class if the clone is expanded.

j_call: TRBJ2-3
d_call: NA
clone_size: NA
v_call: TRBV5-6
cdr3_nt: TGTGCCAGCAGCTTGGGGGTTGCGGAAGATACGCAGTATTTT
cdr3_aa: CASSLGVAEDTQYF

j_call: TRBJ2-1
d_call: NA
clone_size: NA
v_call: TRBV28
cdr3_nt: TGTGCCAGCAGTTCGCCGGGGGCAGTTCCGTACAATGAGCAGTTCTTC
cdr3_aa: CASSSPGAVPYNEQFF

j_call: TRBJ1-1
d_call: NA
clone_size: NA
v_call: TRBV29-1
cdr3_nt: TGCAGCGTTGAGGTGAACACTGAAGCTTTCTTT
cdr3_aa: CSVEVNTEAFF

j_call: TRBJ1-2
d_call: NA
clone_size: NA
v_call: TRBV4-1
cdr3_nt: TGCGCCAGCAGCCAAATTGGGGACGAAGGCTACACCTTC
cdr3_aa: CASSQIGDEGYTF

j_call: TRBJ2-2
d_call: TRBD2
clone_size: NA
v_call: TRBV5-1
cdr3_nt: TGCGCCAGCAGCCCCGGACTAGCGGTTAACACCGGGGAGCTGTTTTTT
cdr3_aa: CASSPGLAVNTGELFF

j_call: TRBJ2-5
d_call: NA
clone_size: NA
v_call: TRBV7-2
cdr3_nt: TGTGCCAGCAGCCTACTAGCACCTCACAAAGAGACCCAGTACTTC
cdr3_aa: CASSLLAPHKETQYF

j_call: TRBJ1-1
d_call: NA
clone_size: NA
v_call: TRBV4-3
cdr3_nt: TGCGCCAGCAGCCAAGATAAGGTTACGGAGGTAAACACTGAAGCTTTCTTT
cdr3_aa: CASSQDKVTEVNTEAFF

j_call: TRBJ2-4
d_call: NA
clone_size: NA
v_call: TRBV19
cdr3_nt: TGTGCCAGTAGTATTTGGGGGACGGCAAACATTCAGTACTTC
cdr3_aa: CASSIWGTANIQYF

j_call: TRBJ2-1
d_call: NA
clone_size: NA
v_call: TRBV12-5
cdr3_nt: TGTGCTAGTGCCACGGACTATCGACTCGGCAATGAGCAGTTCTTC
cdr3_aa: CASATDYRLGNEQFF

j_call: TRBJ2-1
d_call: TRBD2
clone_size: NA
v_call: TRBV4-2
cdr3_nt: TGTGCCAGCAGCCAAGATTGGTGGACTAGCGGGAGTTTTGGGTACAATGAGCAGTTCTTC
cdr3_aa: CASSQDWWTSGSFGYNEQFF

j_call: TRBJ2-7
d_call: TRBD2
clone_size: NA
v_call: TRBV7-8
cdr3_nt: TGTGCCAGCAGCTTAGTAGGATCCGGACTAGCGGGAGGTAGCTCCTACGAGCAGTACTTC
cdr3_aa: CASSLVGSGLAGGSSYEQYF

j_call: TRBJ2-1
d_call: TRBD1
clone_size: NA
v_call: TRBV6-6
cdr3_nt: TGTGCCAGCAGTTACGACAGGGGGAATGAGCAGTTCTTC
cdr3_aa: CASSYDRGNEQFF

j_call: TRBJ2-7
d_call: NA
clone_size: NA
v_call: TRBV30
cdr3_nt: TGTGCCTGGAGTGTACTAATCGAGCAGTACTTC
cdr3_aa: CAWSVLIEQYF

j_call: TRBJ2-5
d_call: TRBD1
clone_size: NA
v_call: TRBV27
cdr3_nt: TGTGCCAGCAGTGTCAGGGGGTGGGAGACCCAGTACTTC
cdr3_aa: CASSVRGWETQYF

j_call: TRBJ1-2
d_call: NA
clone_size: NA
v_call: TRBV28
cdr3_nt: TGTGCCAGCAGTTGGACAGCTAACTATGGCTACACCTTC
cdr3_aa: CASSWTANYGYTF

j_call: TRBJ1-2
d_call: NA
clone_size: NA
v_call: TRBV18
cdr3_nt: TGTGCCAGCTCACCGACCACAGGCCCCCTTGGCTACACCTTC
cdr3_aa: CASSPTTGPLGYTF

j_call: TRBJ1-1
d_call: NA
clone_size: NA
v_call: TRBV2
cdr3_nt: TGTGCCAGCAGTGAAGCCCGGGGCACTGAAGCTTTCTTT
cdr3_aa: CASSEARGTEAFF

j_call: TRBJ1-5
d_call: NA
clone_size: NA
v_call: TRBV6-5
cdr3_nt: TGTGCCAGCAGCTTAGACAGAAGCAATCAGCCCCAGCATTTT
cdr3_aa: CASSLDRSNQPQHF

j_call: TRBJ2-3
d_call: NA
clone_size: once
v_call: TRBV7-3
cdr3_nt: TGTGCCAGCAGCTTAAAGGTATCCAGCGGCACAGATACGCAGTATTTT
cdr3_aa: CASSLKVSSGTDTQYF

j_call: TRBJ1-2
d_call: NA
clone_size: NA
v_call: TRBV7-9
cdr3_nt: TGTGCCAGCAGCTTAGAGGAAGGACGGCTAGAGTCCTTC
cdr3_aa: CASSLEEGRLESF

j_call: TRBJ2-3
d_call: NA
clone_size: NA
v_call: TRBV6-5
cdr3_nt: TGTGCCAGCAGTTACTCGCACAGCACAGATACGCAGTATTTT
cdr3_aa: CASSYSHSTDTQYF

j_call: TRBJ2-1
d_call: TRBD1
clone_size: NA
v_call: TRBV9
cdr3_nt: TGTGCCAGCAGCCCCCGGACAGGGAACAATGAGCAGTTCTTC
cdr3_aa: CASSPRTGNNEQFF

j_call: TRBJ2-1
d_call: TRBD2
clone_size: NA
v_call: TRBV25-1
cdr3_nt: TGTGCCAGCAGACCTAGCGGGACTTACAATGAGCAGTTCTTC
cdr3_aa: CASRPSGTYNEQFF

j_call: TRBJ2-1
d_call: TRBD1
clone_size: NA
v_call: TRBV5-1
cdr3_nt: TGCGCCAGCAGCTGGGGACAGTCGTTCTACAATGAGCAGTTCTTC
cdr3_aa: CASSWGQSFYNEQFF

j_call: TRBJ1-5
d_call: NA
clone_size: NA
v_call: TRBV7-2
cdr3_nt: TGTGCCAGCAGCTTAGAGGCATCGGGTGTACAGCCCCAGCATTTT
cdr3_aa: CASSLEASGVQPQHF

j_call: TRBJ1-3
d_call: NA
clone_size: NA
v_call: TRBV27
cdr3_nt: TGTGCCAGCAGTTTAAAAGGGGCTCCGGGAAACACCATATATTTT
cdr3_aa: CASSLKGAPGNTIYF

j_call: TRBJ1-3
d_call: NA
clone_size: NA
v_call: TRBV6-5
cdr3_nt: TGTGCCAGCAGAAAACAGGGTAAAGGGAACACCATATATTTT
cdr3_aa: CASRKQGKGNTIYF

j_call: TRBJ2-1
d_call: TRBD2
clone_size: NA
v_call: TRBV9
cdr3_nt: TGTGCCAGCAGCCCTACCGGGACTAGCGGGCGCAATGAGCAGTTCTTC
cdr3_aa: CASSPTGTSGRNEQFF

j_call: TRBJ2-7
d_call: TRBD1
clone_size: NA
v_call: TRBV27
cdr3_nt: TGTGCCAGCAGTTCCGGGACAGCCCTCCTTGAGCAGTACTTC
cdr3_aa: CASSSGTALLEQYF

j_call: TRBJ2-7
d_call: NA
clone_size: once
v_call: TRBV18
cdr3_nt: TGTGCCAGCTCACCGCTCCTCGGAACCTACGAGCAGTACTTC
cdr3_aa: CASSPLLGTYEQYF

j_call: TRBJ2-3
d_call: NA
clone_size: NA
v_call: TRBV5-1
cdr3_nt: TGCGCCAGCAGCTTGGTAGGGGGGCGCACAGATACGCAGTATTTT
cdr3_aa: CASSLVGGRTDTQYF

j_call: TRBJ2-7
d_call: NA
clone_size: NA
v_call: TRBV7-3
cdr3_nt: TGTGCCAGCAGCTTAGGTGGGTCGGCAGGAATATACGAGCAGTACTTC
cdr3_aa: CASSLGGSAGIYEQYF

j_call: TRBJ1-4
d_call: TRBD1
clone_size: NA
v_call: TRBV29-1
cdr3_nt: TGCAGCGCTATAGACAGGGGAGGTGAAAAACTGTTTTTT
cdr3_aa: CSAIDRGGEKLFF

j_call: TRBJ2-4
d_call: NA
clone_size: NA
v_call: TRBV28
cdr3_nt: TGTGCCAGCAGTGTAGGAATGTCTTCCAAAAACATTCAGTACTTC
cdr3_aa: CASSVGMSSKNIQYF

j_call: TRBJ2-1
d_call: NA
clone_size: NA
v_call: TRBV19
cdr3_nt: TGTGCCAGTAGTATAGGACTAGAGTCCTACAATGAGCAGTTCTTC
cdr3_aa: CASSIGLESYNEQFF

j_call: TRBJ2-1
d_call: TRBD2
clone_size: NA
v_call: TRBV28
cdr3_nt: TGTGCCAGCAGTTCCCTTAGCGGGAGGGCCAACGTGAATGAGCAGTTCTTC
cdr3_aa: CASSSLSGRANVNEQFF

j_call: TRBJ1-5
d_call: TRBD1
clone_size: few
v_call: TRBV5-1
cdr3_nt: TGCGCCAGCAGCCCGGAGGGGGCCGAGCAGCCCCAGCATTTT
cdr3_aa: CASSPEGAEQPQHF

j_call: TRBJ2-7
d_call: TRBD2
clone_size: NA
v_call: TRBV10-3
cdr3_nt: TGTGCCATCAGTGAGCCTAGCGGCTACGAGCAGTACTTC
cdr3_aa: CAISEPSGYEQYF

j_call: TRBJ1-3
d_call: TRBD1
clone_size: NA
v_call: TRBV5-6
cdr3_nt: TGTGCCAGCAGCTTGACAGGGGGCGTAGGAAACACCATATATTTT
cdr3_aa: CASSLTGGVGNTIYF

j_call: TRBJ2-2
d_call: NA
clone_size: few
v_call: TRBV28
cdr3_nt: TGTGCCAGCAGTTTTCCGTCGAGACCGGGAAGTTGGACCACCGGGGAGCTGTTTTTT
cdr3_aa: CASSFPSRPGSWTTGELFF

j_call: TRBJ2-7
d_call: NA
clone_size: NA
v_call: TRBV2
cdr3_nt: TGTGCCAGCAGTCATCTGTTGAGGAACTCCTACTACGAGCAGTACTTC
cdr3_aa: CASSHLLRNSYYEQYF

j_call: TRBJ2-2
d_call: NA
clone_size: NA
v_call: TRBV27
cdr3_nt: TGTGCCAGCAGTTTTGGGGCAGGGACGCTGTTTTTT
cdr3_aa: CASSFGAGTLFF

j_call: TRBJ2-7
d_call: NA
clone_size: NA
v_call: TRBV7-8
cdr3_nt: TGTGCCAGCAGCCCCCTTACTTACGAGCAGTACTTC
cdr3_aa: CASSPLTYEQYF

j_call: TRBJ2-7
d_call: TRBD2
clone_size: NA
v_call: TRBV9
cdr3_nt: TGTGCCAGCAGCTTTGGGACTAGCGGCGAGCAGTACTTC
cdr3_aa: CASSFGTSGEQYF

j_call: TRBJ2-1
d_call: TRBD2
clone_size: NA
v_call: TRBV7-2
cdr3_nt: TGTGCCAGCAGCCTTGGTAGCGGGCCCTACAATGAGCAGTTCTTC
cdr3_aa: CASSLGSGPYNEQFF

j_call: TRBJ2-7
d_call: TRBD1
clone_size: few
v_call: TRBV11-3
cdr3_nt: TGTGCCAGCAGCTTAGGTGGGACAGGGGCCTACGAGCAGTACTTC
cdr3_aa: CASSLGGTGAYEQYF

j_call: TRBJ2-7
d_call: TRBD1
clone_size: NA
v_call: TRBV6-1
cdr3_nt: TGTGCCAGCAGTGGGACAGGCGACGAGCAGTACTTC
cdr3_aa: CASSGTGDEQYF

j_call: TRBJ2-5
d_call: TRBD2
clone_size: NA
v_call: TRBV5-6
cdr3_nt: TGTGCCAGCAGCCGTGGACTAGCGGGAGGGCCAACGGAGACCCAGTACTTC
cdr3_aa: CASSRGLAGGPTETQYF

j_call: TRBJ1-1
d_call: NA
clone_size: NA
v_call: TRBV2
cdr3_nt: TGTGCCAGCAGTGAACAGGGGCGTCGAACTGAAGCTTTCTTT
cdr3_aa: CASSEQGRRTEAFF

j_call: TRBJ1-5
d_call: TRBD1
clone_size: few
v_call: TRBV28
cdr3_nt: TGTGCCAGCAGCCCTTTGACAGGGAGTAGCAATCAGCCCCAGCATTTT
cdr3_aa: CASSPLTGSSNQPQHF

j_call: TRBJ1-4
d_call: NA
clone_size: NA
v_call: TRBV6-1
cdr3_nt: TGTGCCAGCGGAGACCAGGGAAAACTGTTTTTT
cdr3_aa: CASGDQGKLFF

j_call: TRBJ2-3
d_call: TRBD2
clone_size: NA
v_call: TRBV13
cdr3_nt: TGTGCCAGCAGCTTGGGACTATCGCGGGATACGCAGTATTTT
cdr3_aa: CASSLGLSRDTQYF

j_call: TRBJ2-4
d_call: NA
clone_size: NA
v_call: TRBV28
cdr3_nt: TGTGCCAGCAGTTCCCTACCCACTACAGGGGAGGTCAAAAACATTCAGTACTTC
cdr3_aa: CASSSLPTTGEVKNIQYF

j_call: TRBJ2-3
d_call: NA
clone_size: NA
v_call: TRBV29-1
cdr3_nt: TGCAGCGTTACGGGAATACGAGGCACAGATACGCAGTATTTT
cdr3_aa: CSVTGIRGTDTQYF

j_call: TRBJ2-1
d_call: NA
clone_size: NA
v_call: TRBV12-5
cdr3_nt: TGTGCTAGTGGTAACCCTGCGCGAGAGGGGAATGAGCAGTTCTTC
cdr3_aa: CASGNPAREGNEQFF

j_call: TRBJ2-3
d_call: NA
clone_size: NA
v_call: TRBV18
cdr3_nt: TGTGCCAGCTCTCGCGGGGCTAGCACAGATACGCAGTATTTT
cdr3_aa: CASSRGASTDTQYF

j_call: TRBJ2-1
d_call: TRBD1
clone_size: NA
v_call: TRBV4-2
cdr3_nt: TGTGCCAGCAGCCAAGGGACAGGGGGCTTTGGGGGGGCCAATGAGCAGTTCTTC
cdr3_aa: CASSQGTGGFGGANEQFF